Below, 23 T cell receptor beta chains from the same sample are listed, as sequenced in a study of T cells in localized non-small cell lung cancer. Profiling relied on immunoSEQ multiplex PCR, and the TCRdb table lists in-frame clones only, not all of them. The data contain about 24,000 clones, around 88% of them seen just once; the ten biggest clones take up about 9.5%. Sequenced here: peripheral blood mononuclear cells, sampled before any cancer treatment. The source is a woman aged 35 to 70 with stage III lung adenocarcinoma.

The chain carries TRBV6-6 and TRBJ1-2; 9 bases match TRBD1. After removal of 2 bases from V and 4 bases from J, the junction contained 5 bases not matched to a gene. CDR1 is MNHNY, CDR2 SVGAGI, per germline (reference sequence). The CDR3 is made up of 15 amino acids. CDR3 nucleotide sequence: TGTGCCAGCAGTTACGGTCTACAGGGGGCCTATGGCTACACCTTC. This encodes CASSYGLQGAYGYTF.

This clone was seen a single time. The chain is built from TRBV7-7 and TRBJ2-3, with a weak D call TRBD1 (6 bases). The CDR3 length is 15 residues. With 4 bases removed from V and 0 bases from J, the gap between germline ends came to 11 bases. Germline CDR1 reads SSHAT; CDR2 reads FNYEAQ (reference sequence). The CDR3 nucleotides read TGTGCCAGCAGCTCGGGACATGGTAGCACAGATACGCAGTATTTT. Amino acids: CASSSGHGSTDTQYF.

In its sample, this clone was seen once. The CDR3 region is CATSRYSEGYNEQFF. CDR3 nucleotides: TGTGCCACCAGCAGATACTCGGAGGGGTACAATGAGCAGTTCTTC. The chain couples TRBV15 to TRBJ2-1, with D possibly being TRBD2 (6 bases). The V end lost 2 bases, the J end lost 4 bases, and 12 bases lay between the germline ends. Germline loops: CDR1 LNHNV, CDR2 YYDKDF (reference sequence). This CDR3 has 15 residues.

This chain links TRBV6-5 with TRBJ2-7; tentatively, D is TRBD2 (6 bases). The germline CDR1 and CDR2 sequences are MNHEY and SVGAGI. V was pared by 0 bases and J by 3 bases, with 12 bases between. The CDR3 spans 15 residues. For the CDR3, the DNA is TGTGCCAGCAGTTACTCCGCCGGGGGTTACTACGAGCAGTACTTC. Translating it yields CASSYSAGGYYEQYF.

The CDR3 bases are TGTGCCAGCAGCTTGGCCGGCGGCGAGGGGGGAGGCTACACCTTC. It translates to CASSLAGGEGGGYTF. The chain carries TRBV5-5 and TRBJ1-2, with D tentatively TRBD1 (6 bases). Trimming cost V 0 bases and J 8 bases, with 17 bases left between them. CDR3 size: 15 residues. Germline loops: CDR1 SGHKS, CDR2 YYEKEE (reference sequence).

The chain has TRBV25-1 and TRBJ2-2; tentative D call: TRBD2 (6 bases). V gave up 1 base and J gave up 3 bases, with 9 bases separating them. The CDR3 spans 15 residues. The germline V gene encodes CDR1 MGHDK and CDR2 SYGVNS. CDR3 amino acids: CASSELGGDTGELFF. CDR3 nucleotides: TGTGCCAGCAGTGAATTAGGAGGGGACACCGGGGAGCTGTTTTTT.

The chain links TRBV18 to TRBJ1-6; a possible D gene is TRBD1 (6 bases). Germline V CDR1 and CDR2: KGHSH, LQKENI. The CDR3 consists of 17 residues. The germline V and J ends were trimmed by 0 bases and 10 bases, with 19 bases remaining between them. The CDR3 spells CASSPPGGVNINSPLHF. CDR3 coding DNA: TGTGCCAGCTCACCACCAGGGGGGGTTAATATTAACTCACCCCTCCACTTT.

V gene TRBV2 combines with J gene TRBJ1-2; 7 nucleotides match TRBD1. The germline gives CDR1 SNHLY, CDR2 FYNNEI. The J segment lost 4 bases and the V segment lost 4 bases, leaving 3 bases of the junction unmatched. The CDR3 runs 13 residues. DNA for the CDR3: TGTGCCAGCAGTGTTTGGGACAGCTATGGCTACACCTTC. It codes for CASSVWDSYGYTF.

This chain uses TRBV6-6 with TRBJ2-5; the match to TRBD1 covers 7 bases. CDR3 length: 16 amino acids. Germline V gene data show CDR1 as MNHNY and CDR2 as SVGAGI (reference sequence). J was trimmed by 1 base and V by 5 bases; bases with no gene match: 10. CDR3 DNA: TGTGCCAGCAGTCCGCCGACAGGGCGCGTCCAAGAGACCCAGTACTTC. It translates to CASSPPTGRVQETQYF.

The rearrangement links TRBV19 to TRBJ1-5, with D possibly matching TRBD1 (5 bases). Trimming removed 7 bases from V and 4 bases from J, with 14 bases in between. Germline V CDR1 and CDR2: LNHDA, SQIVND (reference sequence). This CDR3 contains 14 residues. The CDR3 DNA reads as TGTGCCAGTAAAATCGAAAGGGGAAATCAGCCCCAGCATTTT. Encoded protein: CASKIERGNQPQHF. The full variable domain, rest sourced from reference TRBV19 and TRBJ1-5, is DGGITQSPKYLFRKEGQNVTLSCEQNLNHDAMYWYRQDPGQGLRLIYYSQIVNDFQKGDIAEGYSVSREKKESFPLTVTSAQKNPTAFYLCASKIERGNQPQHFGDGTRLSIL.

This chain uses TRBV6-6 with TRBJ1-1; D gene unclear. Germline values: CDR1 MNHNY, CDR2 SVGAGI (reference sequence). V was shortened by 7 bases and J by 0 bases, with 15 bases between the two germline ends. The CDR3 has 15 amino acids. The CDR3: CASNTPTYMNTEAFF. CDR3 nucleotides: TGTGCCAGCAATACCCCGACATACATGAACACTGAAGCTTTCTTT.

The chain carries TRBV27 and TRBJ2-7; TRBD2 is a possible D gene (7 bases). V lost 4 bases, J lost 2 bases, and 12 bases lay in between. Germline CDR1 is MNHEY and CDR2 is SMNVEV (reference sequence). The length of the CDR3 is 14 residues. CDR3 sequence reads: CASSWGGRAYEQYF. DNA for the CDR3: TGTGCCAGCAGTTGGGGGGGGCGCGCCTACGAGCAGTACTTC.

This clone showed up just once. V and J are TRBV6-6 and TRBJ2-7, with 7 bases matching TRBD1. Per the germline V gene, CDR1 is MNHNY and CDR2 is SVGAGI (reference sequence). The V and J ends lost 3 bases and 5 bases, in that order; junction bases with no gene match: 7. This CDR3 contains 14 residues. CDR3 bases: TGTGCCAGCAGTTATCACGAGGGGGCAGACGAGCAGTACTTC. Translating gives CASSYHEGADEQYF.

This sequence joins TRBV11-2 and TRBJ2-7, with 7 nucleotides matching TRBD1. Trimming took 1 base from V and 4 from J; bases not matched to a gene: 1. The CDR3 runs to 13 residues. Germline V gene lookup returns CDR1 SGHAT and CDR2 FQNNGV. CDR3 in amino acids: CASSLGRGYEQYF. For the CDR3, the DNA is TGTGCCAGCAGCTTAGGCAGGGGGTACGAGCAGTACTTC. Supplemented by reference TRBV11-2 and TRBJ2-7, the full variable domain reads EAGVAQSPRYKIIEKRQSVAFWCNPISGHATLYWYQQILGQGPKLLIQFQNNGVVDDSQLPKDRFSAERLKGVDSTLKIQPAKLEDSAVYLCASSLGRGYEQYFGPGTRLTVT.

The chain links TRBV10-1 to TRBJ2-7, with D unresolved. The germline CDR1 and CDR2 sequences are WNHNN and SYGVQD (reference sequence). The V gene lost 0 bases and the J gene lost 3 bases, with 9 bases spanning the gap. CDR3 length equals 14 residues. The CDR3 protein is CASSESGSNYEQYF. CDR3 nucleotides: TGCGCCAGCAGTGAGTCGGGATCCAACTACGAGCAGTACTTC.

V and J are TRBV5-1 and TRBJ2-7, with TRBD2 matching 11 bases. The CDR3 is 16 residues long. Germline lookup yields CDR1 SGHRS and CDR2 YFSETQ. J gave up 1 base and V 3 bases, and 6 bases lay outside the gene matches. The DNA for the CDR3 is TGCGCCAGCAGCTGGGACTCTAGCGGGGGGTCCTACGAGCAGTACTTC. This sequence encodes CASSWDSSGGSYEQYF.

The chain couples TRBV7-8 to TRBJ1-4, with 10 bases matching TRBD1. Trimming at V came to 5 bases and at J to 8 bases, leaving 26 bases not matched to a gene. CDR3 length equals 21 residues. Germline values: CDR1 SGHVS, CDR2 FQNEAQ. The CDR3 reads CASSQLSTRDRGKGIGEKLFF. CDR3 nucleotides: TGTGCCAGCAGCCAATTATCAACCCGGGACAGGGGAAAGGGCATAGGGGAAAAACTGTTTTTT.

This chain connects TRBV6-5 to TRBJ1-1; D not certain. Trimming removed 7 bases at V and 7 bases at J, with 19 bases between. Per germline, CDR1 MNHEY and CDR2 SVGAGI. The length of the CDR3 is 14 residues. CDR3 nucleotides: TGTGCCAGCAAGCCTGGTGGGATTGCTGGTGAAGCTTTCTTT. Its protein is CASKPGGIAGEAFF.

The rearrangement links TRBV6-1 to TRBJ1-5; 8 bases line up with TRBD1. V lost 8 bases, J lost 6 bases, and 9 bases stayed unmatched. Germline values: CDR1 MNHNS, CDR2 SASEGT. This CDR3 has 14 residues. CDR3 in DNA: TGTGCCAGCGCCACCCAGGGGGCGGGTCAGCCCCAGCATTTT. Residues: CASATQGAGQPQHF.

V is TRBV6-1 and J is TRBJ1-6; no clear D gene. The CDR3 is 16 residues long. Germline CDR1 reads MNHNS; CDR2 reads SASEGT. V lost 6 bases, J lost 0 bases, and 12 bases lay in between. The CDR3 sequence: CASRERRNSYNSPLHF. The CDR3 nucleotides read TGTGCCAGCAGAGAAAGACGAAACTCCTATAATTCACCCCTCCACTTT.

The chain combines TRBV19 with TRBJ1-1; possible D gene TRBD1, 6 bases. The germline V and J ends were trimmed by 3 bases and 1 base, with 12 bases remaining between them. This CDR3 is 15 amino acids long. Germline lookup yields CDR1 LNHDA and CDR2 SQIVND (reference sequence). The CDR3 here is CASSIRGAENTEAFF. For the CDR3, the DNA is TGTGCCAGTAGTATTAGGGGGGCCGAGAACACTGAAGCTTTCTTT.

The chain uses TRBV5-1 and TRBJ2-7; 7 bases line up with TRBD2. The CDR3 contains 14 residues. CDR1 is SGHRS and CDR2 is YFSETQ in the germline V gene. V lost 1 base to trimming and J lost 3 bases; unmatched junction nucleotides: 4. The CDR3 reads CASSLQSGDYEQYF. The CDR3 bases are TGCGCCAGCAGCTTGCAAAGCGGGGACTACGAGCAGTACTTC.

This clone was counted only a few times. The DNA for the CDR3 is TGTGCCAGCAGCGTAGGGGCAGGAGCTTACACTGAAGCTTTCTTT. This sequence encodes CASSVGAGAYTEAFF. The V call is TRBV9, the J call TRBJ1-1; D is undetermined. The CDR3 is 15 residues long. Trimming left V 0 bases short and J 3 bases short, with 12 bases between. CDR1 is SGDLS, CDR2 YYNGEE, per germline.